This TCR beta chain is from a study of shared clonotypes between healthy human individuals. The CDR3 is 14 amino acids. Subsets obtained from CD4+ cells comprised CD45RA+ naive and CD45RA-negative memory cells. Concerning this clone: The target antigen is unknown.

Findings and limits, study-wide: Among the subsets, naive ones generally showed larger estimated richness than memory ones.

Original data processing: Junction-only sequences produced by ImmunoSEQ had no quality scores, so filtering differed. Assay used: immunoSEQ multiplex PCR; TCRdb lists only in-frame clones, some missing. V, J and clone size derive from that table, while D and trimming were established from the DNA sequence. In the table there are about 610,000 clones, about 97% of which are singletons. The TCR comes from a woman aged 25 to 39 in good health. Material: naive CD4+ T cells sorted from blood. The subset was: CD45RA+ positively selected. The V call is TRBV21-1, the J call TRBJ2-7; the table names TRBD2, a call not compared with the DNA. TRBV21-1 is tagged as a pseudogene. The CDR3 here is CASSKIWGLYEQYF. The CDR3 DNA is TGTGCCAGCAGCAAAATATGGGGACTGTACGAGCAGTACTTC.